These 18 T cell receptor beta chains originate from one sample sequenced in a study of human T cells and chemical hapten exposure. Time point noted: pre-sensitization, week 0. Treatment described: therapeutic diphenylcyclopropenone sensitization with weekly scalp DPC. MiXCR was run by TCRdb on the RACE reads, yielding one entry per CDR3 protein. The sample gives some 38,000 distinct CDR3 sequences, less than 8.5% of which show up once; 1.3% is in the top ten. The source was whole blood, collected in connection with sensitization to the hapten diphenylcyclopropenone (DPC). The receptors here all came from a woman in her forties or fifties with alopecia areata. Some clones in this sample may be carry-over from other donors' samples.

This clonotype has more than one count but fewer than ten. CDR3 residues: CASSYGLNRRDTQYF. The DNA of the CDR3 is TGTGCCAGCAGTTACGGACTGAACAGGAGAGATACGCAGTATTTT. V usage is TRBV6-5 and J usage is TRBJ2-3; the D call may be TRBD1 or TRBD2 (5 bases each). The length of the CDR3 is 15 residues. Germline loops: CDR1 MNHEY, CDR2 SVGAGI. The V gene lost 2 bases and the J gene lost 5 bases, with 14 bases spanning the gap.

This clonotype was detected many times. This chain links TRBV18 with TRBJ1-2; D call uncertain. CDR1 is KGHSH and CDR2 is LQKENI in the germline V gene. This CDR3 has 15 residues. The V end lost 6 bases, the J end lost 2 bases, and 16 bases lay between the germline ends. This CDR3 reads CASSPRSTGNYGYTF. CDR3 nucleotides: TGTGCCAGCTCGCCCAGATCAACGGGCAACTATGGCTACACCTTC.

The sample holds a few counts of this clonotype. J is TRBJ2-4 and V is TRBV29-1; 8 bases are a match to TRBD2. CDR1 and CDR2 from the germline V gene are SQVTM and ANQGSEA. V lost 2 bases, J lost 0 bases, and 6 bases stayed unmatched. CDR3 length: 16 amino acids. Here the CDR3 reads CSVEMVAGGAKNIQYF. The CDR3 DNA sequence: TGCAGCGTTGAAATGGTGGCGGGGGGAGCCAAAAACATTCAGTACTTC. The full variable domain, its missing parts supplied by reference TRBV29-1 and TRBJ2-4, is SAVISQKPSRDICQRGTSLTIQCQVDSQVTMMFWYRQQPGQSLTLIATANQGSEATYESGFVIDKFPISRPNLTFSTLTVSNMSPEDSSIYLCSVEMVAGGAKNIQYFGAGTRLSVL.

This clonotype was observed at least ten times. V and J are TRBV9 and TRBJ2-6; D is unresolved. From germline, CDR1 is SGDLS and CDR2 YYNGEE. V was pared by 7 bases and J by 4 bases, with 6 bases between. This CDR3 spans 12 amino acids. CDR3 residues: CASLGGANVLTF. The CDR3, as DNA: TGTGCCAGCCTAGGGGGGGCCAACGTCCTGACTTTC.

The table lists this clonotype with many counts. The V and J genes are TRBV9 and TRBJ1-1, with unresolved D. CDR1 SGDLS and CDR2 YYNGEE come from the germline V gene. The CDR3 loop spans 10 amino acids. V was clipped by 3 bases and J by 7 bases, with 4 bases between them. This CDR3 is CASSDFEAFF. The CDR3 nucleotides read TGTGCCAGCAGCGACTTTGAAGCTTTCTTT. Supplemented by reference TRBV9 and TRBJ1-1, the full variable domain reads DSGVTQTPKHLITATGQRVTLRCSPRSGDLSVYWYQQSLDQGLQFLIQYYNGEERAKGNILERFSAQQFPDLHSELNLSSLELGDSALYFCASSDFEAFFGQGTRLTVV.

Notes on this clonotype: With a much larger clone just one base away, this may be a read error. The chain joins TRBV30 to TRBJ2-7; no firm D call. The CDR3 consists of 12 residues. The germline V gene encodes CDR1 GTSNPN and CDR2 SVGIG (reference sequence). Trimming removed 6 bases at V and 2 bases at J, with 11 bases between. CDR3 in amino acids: CACTSLPYEQYF. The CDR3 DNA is TGTGCCTGCACCTCCTTGCCCTACGAGCAGTACTTC.

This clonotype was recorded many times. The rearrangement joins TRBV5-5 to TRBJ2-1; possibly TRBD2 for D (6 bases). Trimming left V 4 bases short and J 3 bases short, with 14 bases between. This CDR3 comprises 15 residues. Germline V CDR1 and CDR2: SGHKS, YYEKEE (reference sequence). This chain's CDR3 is CASSRRDLDYNEQFF. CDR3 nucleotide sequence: TGTGCCAGCAGCCGCCGGGACTTGGACTACAATGAGCAGTTCTTC.

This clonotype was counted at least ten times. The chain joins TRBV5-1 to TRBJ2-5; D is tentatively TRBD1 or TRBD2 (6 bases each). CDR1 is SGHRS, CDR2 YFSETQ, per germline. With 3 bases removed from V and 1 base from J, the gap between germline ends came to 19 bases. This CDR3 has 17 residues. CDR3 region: CASSSGGGKRVQETQYF. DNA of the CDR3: TGCGCCAGCAGCTCTGGAGGGGGAAAGAGGGTCCAAGAGACCCAGTACTTC.

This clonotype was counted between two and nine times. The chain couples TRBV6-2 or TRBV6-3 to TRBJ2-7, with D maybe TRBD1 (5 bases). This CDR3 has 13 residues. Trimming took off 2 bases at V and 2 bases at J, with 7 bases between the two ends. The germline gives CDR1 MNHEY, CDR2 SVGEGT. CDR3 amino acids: CASSYPQAYEQYF. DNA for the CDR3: TGTGCCAGCAGTTACCCACAGGCCTACGAGCAGTACTTC.

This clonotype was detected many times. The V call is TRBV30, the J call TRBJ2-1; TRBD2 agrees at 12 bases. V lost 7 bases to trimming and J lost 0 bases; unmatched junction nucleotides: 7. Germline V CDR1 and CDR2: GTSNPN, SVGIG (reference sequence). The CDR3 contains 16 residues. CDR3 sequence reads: CASTRLAGDSYNEQFF. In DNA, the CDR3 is TGTGCCTCCACAAGACTAGCGGGAGACTCCTACAATGAGCAGTTCTTC.

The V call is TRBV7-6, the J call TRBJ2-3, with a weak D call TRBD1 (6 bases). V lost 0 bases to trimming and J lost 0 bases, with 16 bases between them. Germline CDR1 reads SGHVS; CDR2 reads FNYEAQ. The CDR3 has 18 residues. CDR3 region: CASSLAPSGASSTDTQYF. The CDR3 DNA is TGTGCCAGCAGCTTAGCTCCCTCAGGGGCGTCTAGCACAGATACGCAGTATTTT.

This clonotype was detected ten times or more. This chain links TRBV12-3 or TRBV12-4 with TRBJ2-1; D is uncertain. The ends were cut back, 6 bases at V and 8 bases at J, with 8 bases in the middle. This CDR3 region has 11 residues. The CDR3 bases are TGTGCCAGCAGCCGAACGGATGAGCAGTTCTTC. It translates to CASSRTDEQFF.

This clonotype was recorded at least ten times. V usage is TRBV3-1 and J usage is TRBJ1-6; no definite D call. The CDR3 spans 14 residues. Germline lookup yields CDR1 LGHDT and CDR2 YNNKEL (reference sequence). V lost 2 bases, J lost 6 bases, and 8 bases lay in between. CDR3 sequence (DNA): TGTGCCAGCAGCCAACGGGAGAGTAATTCACCCCTCCACTTT. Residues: CASSQRESNSPLHF.

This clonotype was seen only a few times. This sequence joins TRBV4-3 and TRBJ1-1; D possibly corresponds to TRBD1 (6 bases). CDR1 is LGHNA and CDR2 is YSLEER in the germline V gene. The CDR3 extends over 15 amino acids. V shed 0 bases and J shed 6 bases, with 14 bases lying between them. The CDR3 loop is CASSQDSQGTAEAFF. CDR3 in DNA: TGCGCCAGCAGCCAAGATTCGCAGGGGACCGCTGAAGCTTTCTTT.

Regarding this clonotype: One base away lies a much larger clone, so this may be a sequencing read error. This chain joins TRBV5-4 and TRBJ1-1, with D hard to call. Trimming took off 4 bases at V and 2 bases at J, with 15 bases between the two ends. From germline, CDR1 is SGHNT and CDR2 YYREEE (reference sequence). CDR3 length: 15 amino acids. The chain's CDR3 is CASSRLETINTEAFF. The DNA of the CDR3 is TGTGCCAGCAGCCGCCTCGAGACTATAAACACTGAAGCTTTCTTT.

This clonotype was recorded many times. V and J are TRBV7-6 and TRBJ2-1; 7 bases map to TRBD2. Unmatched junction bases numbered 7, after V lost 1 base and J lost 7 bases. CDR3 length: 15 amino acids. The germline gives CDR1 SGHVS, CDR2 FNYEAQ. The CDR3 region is CASSLGGSPWNEQFF. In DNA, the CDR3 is TGTGCCAGCAGCTTAGGCGGGAGCCCGTGGAATGAGCAGTTCTTC.

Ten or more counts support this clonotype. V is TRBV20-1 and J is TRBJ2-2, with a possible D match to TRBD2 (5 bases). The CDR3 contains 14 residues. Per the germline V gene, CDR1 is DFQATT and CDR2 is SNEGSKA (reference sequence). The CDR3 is CSAEVPPNTGELFF. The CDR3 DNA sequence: TGCAGCGCGGAGGTCCCCCCGAACACCGGGGAGCTGTTTTTT.

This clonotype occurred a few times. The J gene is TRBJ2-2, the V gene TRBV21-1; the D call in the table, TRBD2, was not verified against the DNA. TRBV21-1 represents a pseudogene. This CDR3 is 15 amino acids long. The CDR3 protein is CASSPKGLNTGELFF. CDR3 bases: TGTGCCAGCAGCCCTAAGGGCCTGAACACCGGGGAGCTGTTTTTT.